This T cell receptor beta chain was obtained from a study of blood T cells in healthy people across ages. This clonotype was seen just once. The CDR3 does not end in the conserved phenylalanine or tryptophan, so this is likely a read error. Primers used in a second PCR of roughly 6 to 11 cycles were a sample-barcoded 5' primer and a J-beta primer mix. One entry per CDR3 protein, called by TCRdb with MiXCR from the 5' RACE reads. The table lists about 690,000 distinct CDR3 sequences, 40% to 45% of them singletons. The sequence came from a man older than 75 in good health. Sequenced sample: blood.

CDR3 sequence reads: CSVSWGGVGEQFS. The DNA of the CDR3 is TGCAGCGTTTCTTGGGGGGGGGTCGGTGAGCAGTTCTCC. The V and J genes are TRBV29-1 and TRBJ2-1; 7 nucleotides match TRBD2. This CDR3 spans 13 amino acids. Germline values: CDR1 SQVTM, CDR2 ANQGSEA. J gave up 9 bases and V 5 bases, and 10 bases lay outside the gene matches.